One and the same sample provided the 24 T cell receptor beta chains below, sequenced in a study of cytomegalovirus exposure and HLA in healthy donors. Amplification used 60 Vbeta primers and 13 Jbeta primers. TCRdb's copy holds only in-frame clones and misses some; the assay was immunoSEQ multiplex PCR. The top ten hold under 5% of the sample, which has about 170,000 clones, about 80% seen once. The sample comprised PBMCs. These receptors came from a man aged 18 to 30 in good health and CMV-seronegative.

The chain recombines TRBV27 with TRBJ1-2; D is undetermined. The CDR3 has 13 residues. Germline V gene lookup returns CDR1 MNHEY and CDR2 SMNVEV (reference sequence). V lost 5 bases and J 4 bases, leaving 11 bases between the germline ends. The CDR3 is CASSPGLIYGYTF. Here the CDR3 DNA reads TGTGCCAGCAGTCCCGGACTCATCTATGGCTACACCTTC.

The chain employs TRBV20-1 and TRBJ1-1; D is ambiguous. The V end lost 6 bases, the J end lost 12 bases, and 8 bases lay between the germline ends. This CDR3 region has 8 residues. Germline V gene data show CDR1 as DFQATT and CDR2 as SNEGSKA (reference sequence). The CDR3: CSAKLTFF. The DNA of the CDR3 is TGCAGTGCAAAGCTAACTTTCTTT.

The CDR3 coding sequence is TGTGCCTGGAGTGTTAGGGAGCACAATGAGCAGTTCTTC. Translated: CAWSVREHNEQFF. The V gene is TRBV30, the J gene TRBJ2-1; D possibly corresponds to TRBD2 (5 bases). The CDR3 sequence is 13 residues long. V was clipped by 0 bases and J by 5 bases, with 8 bases between them. Germline CDR1 GTSNPN, CDR2 SVGIG (reference sequence). Combining the CDR3 with reference TRBV30 and TRBJ2-1 gives the whole variable domain SQTIHQWPATLVQPVGSPLSLECTVEGTSNPNLYWYRQAAGRGLQLLFYSVGIGQISSEVPQNLSASRPQDRQFILSSKKLLLSDSGFYLCAWSVREHNEQFFGPGTRLTVL.

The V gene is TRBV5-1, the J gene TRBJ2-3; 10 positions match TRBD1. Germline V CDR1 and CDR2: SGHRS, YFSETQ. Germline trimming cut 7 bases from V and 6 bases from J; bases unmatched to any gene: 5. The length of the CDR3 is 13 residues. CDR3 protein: CASAGTGEDTQYF. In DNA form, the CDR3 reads TGCGCCAGCGCCGGGACAGGGGAGGATACGCAGTATTTT.

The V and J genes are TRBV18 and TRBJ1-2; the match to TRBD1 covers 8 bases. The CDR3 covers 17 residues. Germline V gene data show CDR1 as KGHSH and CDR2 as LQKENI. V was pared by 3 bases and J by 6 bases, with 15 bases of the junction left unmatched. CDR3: CASSPPLGTGQGNGYTF. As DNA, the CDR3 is TGTGCCAGCTCACCCCCTCTCGGAACCGGACAGGGTAATGGCTACACCTTC.

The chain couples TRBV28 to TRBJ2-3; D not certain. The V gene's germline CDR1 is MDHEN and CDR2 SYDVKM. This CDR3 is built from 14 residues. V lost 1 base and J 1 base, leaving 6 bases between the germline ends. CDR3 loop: CASSLSPGTDTQYF. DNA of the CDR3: TGTGCCAGCAGTTTATCCCCAGGCACAGATACGCAGTATTTT.

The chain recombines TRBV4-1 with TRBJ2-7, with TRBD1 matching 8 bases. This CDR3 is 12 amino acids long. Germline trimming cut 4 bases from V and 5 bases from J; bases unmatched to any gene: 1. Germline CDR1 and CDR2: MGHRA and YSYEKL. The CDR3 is CASSPQGDEQYF. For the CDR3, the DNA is TGCGCCAGCAGCCCACAGGGGGACGAGCAGTACTTC.

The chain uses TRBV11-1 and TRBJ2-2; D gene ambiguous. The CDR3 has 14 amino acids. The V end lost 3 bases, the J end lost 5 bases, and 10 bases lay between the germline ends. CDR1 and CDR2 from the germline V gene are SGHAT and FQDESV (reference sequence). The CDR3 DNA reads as TGTGCCAGCAGCTTCGTCCCAGATACCGGGGAGCTGTTTTTT. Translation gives CASSFVPDTGELFF. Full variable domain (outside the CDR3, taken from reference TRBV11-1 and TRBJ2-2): EAEVAQSPRYKITEKSQAVAFWCDPISGHATLYWYRQILGQGPELLVQFQDESVVDDSQLPKDRFSAERLKGVDSTLKIQPAELGDSAMYLCASSFVPDTGELFFGEGSRLTVL.

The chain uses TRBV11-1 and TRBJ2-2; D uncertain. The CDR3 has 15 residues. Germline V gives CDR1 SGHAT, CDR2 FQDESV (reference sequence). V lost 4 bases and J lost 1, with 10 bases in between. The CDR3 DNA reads TGTGCCAGCAGCTATAGCTATATGAACACCGGGGAGCTGTTTTTT. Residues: CASSYSYMNTGELFF.

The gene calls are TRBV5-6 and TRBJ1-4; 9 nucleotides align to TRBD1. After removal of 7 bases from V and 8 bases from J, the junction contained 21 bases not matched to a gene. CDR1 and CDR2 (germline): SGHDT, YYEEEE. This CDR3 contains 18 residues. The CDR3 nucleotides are TGTGCCAGCGGACACCTTAGGGGACAGGGCTGGGGAAGAGAAAAACTGTTTTTT. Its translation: CASGHLRGQGWGREKLFF. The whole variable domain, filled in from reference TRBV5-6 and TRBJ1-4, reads DAGVTQSPTHLIKTRGQQVTLRCSPKSGHDTVSWYQQALGQGPQFIFQYYEEEERQRGNFPDRFSGHQFPNYSSELNVNALLLGDSALYLCASGHLRGQGWGREKLFFGSGTQLSVL.

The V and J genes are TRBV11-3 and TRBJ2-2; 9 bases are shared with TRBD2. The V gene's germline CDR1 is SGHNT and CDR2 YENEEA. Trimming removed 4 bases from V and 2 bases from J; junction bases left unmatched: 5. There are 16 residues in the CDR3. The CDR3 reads CASSSGLAGNTGELFF. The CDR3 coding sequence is TGTGCCAGCAGCTCAGGCCTAGCGGGAAACACCGGGGAGCTGTTTTTT.

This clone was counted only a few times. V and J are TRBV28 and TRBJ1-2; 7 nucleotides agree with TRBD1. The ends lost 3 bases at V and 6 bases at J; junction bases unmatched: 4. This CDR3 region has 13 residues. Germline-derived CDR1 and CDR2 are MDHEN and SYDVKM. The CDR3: CASSLYTGDGYTF. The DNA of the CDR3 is TGTGCCAGCAGTTTGTATACAGGGGATGGCTACACCTTC.

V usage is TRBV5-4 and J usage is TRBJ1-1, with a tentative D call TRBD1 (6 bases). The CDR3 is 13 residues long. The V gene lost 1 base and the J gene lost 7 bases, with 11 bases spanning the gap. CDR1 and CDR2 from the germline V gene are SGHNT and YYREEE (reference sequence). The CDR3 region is CASSLNRAGEAFF. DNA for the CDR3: TGTGCCAGCAGCTTGAACAGGGCTGGTGAAGCTTTCTTT.

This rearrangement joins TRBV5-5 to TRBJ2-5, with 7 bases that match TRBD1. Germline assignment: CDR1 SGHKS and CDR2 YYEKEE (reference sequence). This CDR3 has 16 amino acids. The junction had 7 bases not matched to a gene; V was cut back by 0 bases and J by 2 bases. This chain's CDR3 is CASSLDEGRGQETQYF. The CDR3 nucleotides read TGTGCCAGCAGCTTGGATGAGGGCAGGGGGCAAGAGACCCAGTACTTC.

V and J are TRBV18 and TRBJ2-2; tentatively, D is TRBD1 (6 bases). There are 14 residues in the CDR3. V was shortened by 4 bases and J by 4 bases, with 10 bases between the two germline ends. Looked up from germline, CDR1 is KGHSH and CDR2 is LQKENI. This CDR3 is CASSLTGPTGELFF. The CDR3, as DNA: TGTGCCAGCTCACTCACAGGGCCCACCGGGGAGCTGTTTTTT.

Here the CDR3 DNA reads TGCGCCAGCAGCCAAGGACTTCAACAAAATGAGCAGTTCTTC. Its protein product is CASSQGLQQNEQFF. The genes are TRBV4-3 and TRBJ2-1, with unresolved D. Trimming stripped 1 base from V and 7 bases from J, with 11 bases between. The CDR3 covers 14 residues. From germline, CDR1 is LGHNA and CDR2 YSLEER.

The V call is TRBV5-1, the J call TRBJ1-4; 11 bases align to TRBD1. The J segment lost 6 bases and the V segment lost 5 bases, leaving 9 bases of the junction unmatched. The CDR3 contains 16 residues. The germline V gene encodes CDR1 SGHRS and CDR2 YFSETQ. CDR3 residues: CASSPRWTGGDEKLFF. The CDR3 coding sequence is TGCGCCAGCAGTCCCCGGTGGACAGGGGGCGATGAAAAACTGTTTTTT.

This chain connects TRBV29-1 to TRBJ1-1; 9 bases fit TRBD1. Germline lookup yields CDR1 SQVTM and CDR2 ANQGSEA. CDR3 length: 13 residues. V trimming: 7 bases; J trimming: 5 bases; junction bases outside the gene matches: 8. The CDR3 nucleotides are TGCAGCGCAAACAGGGGGCTTGGGACTGAAGCTTTCTTT. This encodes CSANRGLGTEAFF.

CDR3 nucleotide sequence: TGTGCCAGCAGCCCTTGGGGGGGAGCCCTCAATGAGCAGTTCTTC. Translation: CASSPWGGALNEQFF. The chain carries TRBV5-6 and TRBJ2-1, with 7 bases aligning to TRBD2. The CDR3 sequence is 15 residues long. CDR1 and CDR2 from the germline V gene are SGHDT and YYEEEE. The V and J ends lost 4 bases and 6 bases, in that order; junction bases with no gene match: 10.

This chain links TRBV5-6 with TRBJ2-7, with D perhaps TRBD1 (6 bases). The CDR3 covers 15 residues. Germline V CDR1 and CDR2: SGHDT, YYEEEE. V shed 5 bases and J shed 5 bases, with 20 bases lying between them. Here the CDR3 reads CASSKVRDKTDEQYF. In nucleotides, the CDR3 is TGTGCCAGCAGTAAGGTACGGGACAAGACAGACGAGCAGTACTTC.

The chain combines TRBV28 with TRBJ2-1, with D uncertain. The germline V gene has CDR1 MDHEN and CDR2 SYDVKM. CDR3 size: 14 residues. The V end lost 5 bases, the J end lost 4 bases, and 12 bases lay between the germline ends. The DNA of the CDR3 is TGTGCCAGCAGTCTGACAAGAAGTTACAATGAGCAGTTCTTC. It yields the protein CASSLTRSYNEQFF.

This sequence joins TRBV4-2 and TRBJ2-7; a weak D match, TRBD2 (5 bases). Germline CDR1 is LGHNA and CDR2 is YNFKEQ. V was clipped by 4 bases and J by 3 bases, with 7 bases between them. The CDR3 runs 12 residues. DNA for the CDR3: TGTGCCAGCAGCCTTACTAGCTACGAGCAGTACTTC. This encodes CASSLTSYEQYF.

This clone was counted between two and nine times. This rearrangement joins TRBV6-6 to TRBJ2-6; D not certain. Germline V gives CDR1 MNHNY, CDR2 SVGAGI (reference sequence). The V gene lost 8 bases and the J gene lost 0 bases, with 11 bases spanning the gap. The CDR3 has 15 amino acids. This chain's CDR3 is CASADGSSGANVLTF. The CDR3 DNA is TGTGCCAGCGCGGATGGAAGCTCTGGGGCCAACGTCCTGACTTTC.

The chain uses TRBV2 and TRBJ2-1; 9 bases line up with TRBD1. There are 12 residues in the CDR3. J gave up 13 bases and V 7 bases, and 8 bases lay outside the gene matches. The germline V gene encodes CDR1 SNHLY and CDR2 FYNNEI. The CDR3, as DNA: TGTGCCAGCAACCGAAAGGGACAGGGCCAGTTCTTC. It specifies CASNRKGQGQFF.